These T cell receptor beta chains were read from a single sample in a study of blood T cell repertoires in COVID-19. Profiling relied on immunoSEQ multiplex PCR, and the TCRdb table lists in-frame clones only, not all of them. The sample yields 140,000 to 150,000 clones, 75% to 90% seen once. The sample taken for sequencing was peripheral blood. The receptors were gathered from a woman in her 50s with acute or convalescent COVID-19. CDR3s include the opening cysteine and the closing phenylalanine or tryptophan. A D gene is named only where the DNA matches it firmly. Size is omitted from some rows. Given values are once, few, many or a class for expanded clones.

J | size | V | D | CDR3 | DNA
TRBJ2-1 | - | TRBV27 | TRBD2 | CASSSGTSGILEQFF | TGTGCCAGCAGTTCTGGGACTAGCGGGATTCTTGAGCAGTTCTTC
TRBJ2-3 | - | TRBV28 | - | CASQMGGVTDTQYF | TGTGCCAGCCAAATGGGGGGAGTCACAGATACGCAGTATTTT
TRBJ1-6 | - | TRBV6-5 | TRBD1 | CASSYRDRGHSPLHF | TGTGCCAGCAGTTACCGGGACAGGGGGCATTCACCCCTCCACTTT
TRBJ1-1 | - | TRBV6-4 | TRBD1 | CASSLPPDRETEAFF | TGTGCCAGCAGTCTCCCCCCAGACAGGGAAACTGAAGCTTTCTTT
TRBJ2-1 | - | TRBV11-2 | - | CASSLEPGMYNEQFF | TGTGCCAGCAGCCTCGAACCAGGGATGTACAATGAGCAGTTCTTC
TRBJ1-3 | - | TRBV19 | - | CATANSGNTIYF | TGTGCCACCGCTAACTCTGGAAACACCATATATTTT
TRBJ1-2 | few | TRBV27 | - | CASSLFSPREDGYTF | TGTGCCAGCAGTTTATTCTCCCCCCGGGAAGATGGCTACACCTTC
TRBJ2-3 | - | TRBV6-2/TRBV6-3 | TRBD2 | CASSYSTSGSGDTQYF | TGTGCCAGCAGTTACTCGACTAGCGGGAGTGGGGATACGCAGTATTTT
TRBJ2-6 | - | TRBV29-1 | TRBD1 | CSVEGTGSGANVLTF | TGCAGCGTTGAAGGGACAGGATCTGGGGCCAACGTCCTGACTTTC
TRBJ1-5 | - | TRBV9 | - | CASSVGAGDQPQHF | TGTGCCAGCAGCGTAGGGGCAGGGGATCAGCCCCAGCATTTT
TRBJ1-1 | - | TRBV11-2 | TRBD1 | CASSPLGQGNTEAFF | TGTGCCAGCAGCCCGTTGGGACAGGGGAACACTGAAGCTTTCTTT
TRBJ2-1 | - | TRBV6-5 | TRBD1 | CALGQGAINEQFF | TGTGCCCTGGGACAGGGGGCGATCAATGAGCAGTTCTTC
TRBJ2-5 | - | TRBV11-2 | - | CASSLRQGLETQYF | TGTGCCAGCAGCTTACGGCAGGGGCTGGAGACCCAGTACTTC
TRBJ2-2 | - | TRBV29-1 | TRBD1 | CSVHPGQANTGELFF | TGCAGCGTTCATCCGGGACAGGCGAACACCGGGGAGCTGTTTTTT
TRBJ1-4 | - | TRBV27 | - | CASSVRRGNEKLFF | TGTGCCAGCAGTGTAAGACGAGGTAATGAAAAACTGTTTTTT
TRBJ1-1 | once | TRBV9 | - | CASSVEGNTEAFF | TGTGCCAGCAGCGTCGAGGGTAACACTGAAGCTTTCTTT
TRBJ1-2 | - | TRBV18 | - | CASSPRDTESGYTF | TGTGCCAGCTCACCTAGGGACACCGAATCGGGCTACACCTTC
TRBJ2-7 | - | TRBV4-1 | TRBD2 | CASSQPTSSRYYEQYF | TGCGCCAGCAGCCAACCGACTAGCAGCAGGTACTACGAGCAGTACTTC
TRBJ2-7 | many | TRBV29-1 | - | CSVRGDFYEQYF | TGCAGCGTCCGCGGGGACTTTTACGAGCAGTACTTC
TRBJ2-1 | - | TRBV4-1 | TRBD1 | CASSQSYRGASYNEQFF | TGCGCCAGCAGCCAAAGTTACAGGGGGGCGTCCTACAATGAGCAGTTCTTC
TRBJ2-1 | - | TRBV11-3 | TRBD2 | CASSLGASGGFNEQFF | TGTGCCAGCAGCTTGGGAGCTAGCGGGGGGTTCAATGAGCAGTTCTTC
TRBJ1-2 | - | TRBV2 | - | CASSERVEGWGDGYTF | TGTGCCAGCAGTGAAAGGGTGGAGGGATGGGGAGATGGCTACACCTTC
TRBJ2-4 | - | TRBV6-5 | TRBD2 | CASRSSGAYKNIQYF | TGTGCCAGCAGATCTAGCGGGGCCTACAAAAACATTCAGTACTTC
TRBJ2-4 | - | TRBV5-5 | TRBD1 | CASSLFGTGGTKNIQYF | TGTGCCAGCAGCTTGTTTGGGACAGGGGGCACCAAAAACATTCAGTACTTC
TRBJ1-4 | - | TRBV19 | - | CASRRTATNEKLFF | TGTGCCAGTAGGCGGACAGCAACTAATGAAAAACTGTTTTTT
TRBJ2-7 | - | TRBV6-5 | - | CASTSGTSGYEQYF | TGTGCCAGCACCTCCGGGACTTCAGGCTACGAGCAGTACTTC
TRBJ1-2 | - | TRBV7-8 | - | CASSLAPQDSYGYTF | TGTGCCAGCAGCTTAGCGCCGCAGGACTCGTATGGCTACACCTTC
TRBJ1-5 | once | TRBV3-1/TRBV3-2 | - | CASSQDRGNQPQHF | TGTGCCAGCAGCCAAGATAGGGGTAATCAGCCCCAGCATTTT
TRBJ2-3 | - | TRBV28 | TRBD2 | CASRLTAGGIRDTQYF | TGTGCCAGTAGACTAACAGCGGGGGGGATTAGAGATACGCAGTATTTT
TRBJ1-1 | - | TRBV25-1 | - | CATFRTEAFF | TGTGCCACCTTCCGGACTGAAGCTTTCTTT
TRBJ1-6 | - | TRBV10-3 | TRBD1 | CAIRGGQGENSPLHF | TGTGCCATCAGGGGGGGACAGGGGGAAAACTCACCCCTCCACTTT
TRBJ1-1 | - | TRBV12-3/TRBV12-4 | TRBD1 | CASSLHRGTEAFF | TGTGCCAGCAGCCTCCACAGGGGCACTGAAGCTTTCTTT